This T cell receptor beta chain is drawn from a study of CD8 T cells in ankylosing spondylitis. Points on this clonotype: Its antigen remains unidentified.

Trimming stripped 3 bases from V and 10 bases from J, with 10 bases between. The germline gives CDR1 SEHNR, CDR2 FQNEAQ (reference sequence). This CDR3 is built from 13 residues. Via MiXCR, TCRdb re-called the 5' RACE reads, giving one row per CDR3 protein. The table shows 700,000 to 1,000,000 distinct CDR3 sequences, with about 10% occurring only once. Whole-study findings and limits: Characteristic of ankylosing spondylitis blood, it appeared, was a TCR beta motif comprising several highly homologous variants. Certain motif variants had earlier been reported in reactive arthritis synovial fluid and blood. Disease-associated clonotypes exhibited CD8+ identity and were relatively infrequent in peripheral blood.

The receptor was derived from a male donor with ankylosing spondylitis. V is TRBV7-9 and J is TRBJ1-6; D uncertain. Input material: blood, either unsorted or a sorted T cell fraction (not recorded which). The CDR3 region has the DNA TGTGCCAGCAGCTTGAACGGGAGATCACCCCTCCACTTT. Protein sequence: CASSLNGRSPLHF.